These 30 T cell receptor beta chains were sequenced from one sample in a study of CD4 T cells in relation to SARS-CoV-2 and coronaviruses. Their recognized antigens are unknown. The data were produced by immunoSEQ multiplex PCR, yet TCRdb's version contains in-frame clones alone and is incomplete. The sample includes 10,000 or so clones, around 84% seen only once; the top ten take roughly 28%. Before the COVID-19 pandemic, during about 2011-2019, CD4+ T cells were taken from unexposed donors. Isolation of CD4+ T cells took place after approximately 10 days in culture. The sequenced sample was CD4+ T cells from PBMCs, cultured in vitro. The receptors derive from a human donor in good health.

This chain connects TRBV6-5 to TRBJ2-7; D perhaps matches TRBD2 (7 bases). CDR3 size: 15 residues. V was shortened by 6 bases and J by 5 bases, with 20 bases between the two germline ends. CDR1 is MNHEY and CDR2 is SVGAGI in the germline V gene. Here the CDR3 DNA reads TGTGCCAGCAGGGGGGGGGCGGGAGTGAAGGACGAGCAGTACTTC. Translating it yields CASRGGAGVKDEQYF.

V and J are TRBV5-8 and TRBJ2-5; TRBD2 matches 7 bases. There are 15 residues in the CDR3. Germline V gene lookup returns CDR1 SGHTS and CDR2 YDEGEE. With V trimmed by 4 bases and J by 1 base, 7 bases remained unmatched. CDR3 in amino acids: CASSTDGRRQETQYF. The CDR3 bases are TGTGCCAGCAGCACCGACGGGAGGCGCCAAGAGACCCAGTACTTC.

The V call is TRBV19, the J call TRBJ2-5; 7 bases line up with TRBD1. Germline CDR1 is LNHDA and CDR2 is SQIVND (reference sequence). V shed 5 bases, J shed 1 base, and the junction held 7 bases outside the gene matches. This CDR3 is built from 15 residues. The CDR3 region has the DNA TGTGCCAGTAGTCTGATCACAGGGGTCCAAGAGACCCAGTACTTC. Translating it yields CASSLITGVQETQYF.

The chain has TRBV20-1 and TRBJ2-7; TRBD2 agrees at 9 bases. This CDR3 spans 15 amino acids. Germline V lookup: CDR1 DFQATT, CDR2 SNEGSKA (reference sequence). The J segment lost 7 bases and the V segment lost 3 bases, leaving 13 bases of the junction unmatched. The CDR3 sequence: CSASGVLAGKEEQYF. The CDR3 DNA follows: TGCAGTGCTAGTGGTGTGCTAGCGGGGAAGGAAGAGCAGTACTTC.

CDR3 region: CASRSSGGPSGVYEQYF. The CDR3 DNA sequence: TGTGCCAGCAGATCCTCGGGGGGACCCTCAGGGGTCTACGAGCAGTACTTC. The chain employs TRBV9 and TRBJ2-7; D possibly corresponds to TRBD2 (7 bases). V dropped 5 bases and J dropped 3 bases, with 24 bases sitting between them. CDR1 SGDLS and CDR2 YYNGEE come from the germline V gene. This CDR3 is built from 17 residues.

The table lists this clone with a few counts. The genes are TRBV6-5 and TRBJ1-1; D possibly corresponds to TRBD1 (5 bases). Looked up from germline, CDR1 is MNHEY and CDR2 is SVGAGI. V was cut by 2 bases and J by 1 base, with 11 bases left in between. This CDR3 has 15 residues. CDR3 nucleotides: TGTGCCAGCAGTTACGGGGGACGGGGGAACACTGAAGCTTTCTTT. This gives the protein CASSYGGRGNTEAFF.

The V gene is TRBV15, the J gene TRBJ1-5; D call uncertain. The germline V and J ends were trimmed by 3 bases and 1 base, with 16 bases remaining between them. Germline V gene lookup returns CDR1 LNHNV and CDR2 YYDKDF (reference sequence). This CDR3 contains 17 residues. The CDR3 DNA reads TGTGCCACCAGCAGCCCAACCGCAATTCGGAGCAATCAGCCCCAGCATTTT. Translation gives CATSSPTAIRSNQPQHF. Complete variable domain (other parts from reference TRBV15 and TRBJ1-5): DAMVIQNPRYQVTQFGKPVTLSCSQTLNHNVMYWYQQKSSQAPKLLFHYYDKDFNNEADTPDNFQSRRPNTSFCFLDIRSPGLGDTAMYLCATSSPTAIRSNQPQHFGDGTRLSIL.

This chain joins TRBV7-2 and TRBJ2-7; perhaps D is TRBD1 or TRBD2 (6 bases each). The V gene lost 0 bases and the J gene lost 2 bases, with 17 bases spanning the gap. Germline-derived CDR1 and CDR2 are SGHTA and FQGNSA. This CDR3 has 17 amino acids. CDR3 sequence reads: CASSLAGGGGSPYEQYF. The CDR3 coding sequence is TGTGCCAGCAGCTTAGCCGGGGGCGGTGGGTCTCCCTACGAGCAGTACTTC.

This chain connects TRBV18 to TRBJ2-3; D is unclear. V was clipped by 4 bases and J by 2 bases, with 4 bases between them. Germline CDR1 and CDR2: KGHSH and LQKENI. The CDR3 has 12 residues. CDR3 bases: TGTGCCAGCTCACGATCCACAGATACGCAGTATTTT. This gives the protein CASSRSTDTQYF.

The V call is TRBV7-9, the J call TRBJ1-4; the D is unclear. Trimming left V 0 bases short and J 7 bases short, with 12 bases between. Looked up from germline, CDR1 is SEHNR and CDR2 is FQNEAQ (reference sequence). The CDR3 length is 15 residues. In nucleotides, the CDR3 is TGTGCCAGCAGCTTAGCGTTTAGAGGAGGTGAAAAACTGTTTTTT. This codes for CASSLAFRGGEKLFF.

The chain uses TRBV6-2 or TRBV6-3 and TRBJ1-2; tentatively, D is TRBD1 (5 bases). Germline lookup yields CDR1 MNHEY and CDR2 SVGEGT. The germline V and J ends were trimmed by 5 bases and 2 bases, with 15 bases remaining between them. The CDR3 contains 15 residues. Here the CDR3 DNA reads TGTGCCAGCAGTAAATGGGGGAAGTGGAACTATGGCTACACCTTC. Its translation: CASSKWGKWNYGYTF.

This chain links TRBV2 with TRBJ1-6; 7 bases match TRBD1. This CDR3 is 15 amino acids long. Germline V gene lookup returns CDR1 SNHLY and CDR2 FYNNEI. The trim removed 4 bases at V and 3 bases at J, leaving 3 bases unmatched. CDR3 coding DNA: TGTGCCAGCAGTGGGAGGGGGCTCTATAATTCACCCCTCCACTTT. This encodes CASSGRGLYNSPLHF.

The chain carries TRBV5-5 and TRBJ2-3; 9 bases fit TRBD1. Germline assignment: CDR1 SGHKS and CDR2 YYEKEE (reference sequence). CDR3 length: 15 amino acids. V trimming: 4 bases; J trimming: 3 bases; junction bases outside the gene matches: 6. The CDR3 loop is CASSQDGTGTDTQYF. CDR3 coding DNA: TGTGCCAGCAGCCAAGACGGGACAGGGACAGATACGCAGTATTTT.

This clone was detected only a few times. The CDR3 sequence is CASSQDQGHYEQYF. In DNA, the CDR3 is TGCGCCAGCAGCCAAGATCAGGGTCACTACGAGCAGTACTTC. V is TRBV4-3 and J is TRBJ2-7, with D perhaps matching TRBD1 (5 bases). Deletions cut 0 bases from V and 3 bases from J, with 9 bases between. The CDR3 has 14 amino acids. CDR1 is LGHNA, CDR2 YSLEER, per germline.

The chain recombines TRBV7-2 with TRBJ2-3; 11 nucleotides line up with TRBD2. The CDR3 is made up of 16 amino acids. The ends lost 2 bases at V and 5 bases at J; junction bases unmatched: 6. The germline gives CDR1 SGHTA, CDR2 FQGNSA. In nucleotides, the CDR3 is TGTGCCAGCAGCTTATTAGCGGGGGGGGGAGGAGATACGCAGTATTTT. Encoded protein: CASSLLAGGGGDTQYF.

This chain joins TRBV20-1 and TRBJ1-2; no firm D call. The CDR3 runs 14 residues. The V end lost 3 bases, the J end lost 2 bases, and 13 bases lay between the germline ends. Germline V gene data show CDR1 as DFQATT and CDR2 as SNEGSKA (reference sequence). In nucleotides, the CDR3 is TGCAGTGCTAGTAATTCAGGATTAAACTATGGCTACACCTTC. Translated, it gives CSASNSGLNYGYTF.

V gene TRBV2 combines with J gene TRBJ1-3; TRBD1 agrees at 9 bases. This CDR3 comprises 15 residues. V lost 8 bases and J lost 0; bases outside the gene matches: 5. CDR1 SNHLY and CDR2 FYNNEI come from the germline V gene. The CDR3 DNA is TGTGCCAGCCGTCCGGGACAGGGCTCTGGAAACACCATATATTTT. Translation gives CASRPGQGSGNTIYF.

In DNA form, the CDR3 reads TGCGCCAGCAATCAGGGAGGCTCCTATAATTCACCCCTCCACTTT. It translates to CASNQGGSYNSPLHF. The chain is built from TRBV5-1 and TRBJ1-6, with D possibly TRBD1 on 5 matching bases. The V gene lost 6 bases and the J gene lost 0 bases, with 10 bases spanning the gap. Germline V CDR1 and CDR2: SGHRS, YFSETQ. The CDR3 covers 15 residues.

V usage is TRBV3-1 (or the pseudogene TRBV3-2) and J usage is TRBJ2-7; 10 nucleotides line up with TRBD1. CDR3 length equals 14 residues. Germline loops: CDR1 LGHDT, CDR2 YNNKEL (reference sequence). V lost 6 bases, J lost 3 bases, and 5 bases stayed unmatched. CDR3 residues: CASRFGTGDYEQYF. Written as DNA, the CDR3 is TGTGCCAGCAGGTTCGGGACAGGGGACTACGAGCAGTACTTC.

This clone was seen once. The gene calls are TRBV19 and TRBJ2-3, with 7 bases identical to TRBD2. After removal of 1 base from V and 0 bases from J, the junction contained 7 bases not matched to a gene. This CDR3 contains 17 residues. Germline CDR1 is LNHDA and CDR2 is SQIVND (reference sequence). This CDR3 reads CASSIVPNSGSTDTQYF. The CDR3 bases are TGTGCCAGTAGTATAGTCCCCAATAGCGGGAGCACAGATACGCAGTATTTT.

CDR3 in DNA: TGTGCCAGCAGTTACGCGGGGGGCCTGACAGATACGCAGTATTTT. This encodes CASSYAGGLTDTQYF. V gene TRBV6-2 or TRBV6-3 combines with J gene TRBJ2-3, with 8 positions matching TRBD2. Losses at the gene ends were 2 bases for V and 3 bases for J; bases not matched to a gene: 4. The CDR3 has 15 residues. Germline V lookup: CDR1 MNHEY, CDR2 SVGEGT.

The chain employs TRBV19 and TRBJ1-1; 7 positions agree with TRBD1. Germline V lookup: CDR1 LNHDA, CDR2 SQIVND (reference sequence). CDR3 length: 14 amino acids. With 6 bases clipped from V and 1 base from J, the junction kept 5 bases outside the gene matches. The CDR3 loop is CASSRQGENTEAFF. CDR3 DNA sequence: TGTGCCAGTAGCCGACAGGGAGAGAACACTGAAGCTTTCTTT.

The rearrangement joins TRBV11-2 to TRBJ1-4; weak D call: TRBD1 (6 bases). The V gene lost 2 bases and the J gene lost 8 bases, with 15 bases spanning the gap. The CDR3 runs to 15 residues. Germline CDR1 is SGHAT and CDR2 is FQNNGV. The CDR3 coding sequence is TGTGCCAGCAGCTTAATGGGGGGGCGGCCGGAAAAACTGTTTTTT. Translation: CASSLMGGRPEKLFF.

The CDR3 loop is CASRNQGNSPLHF. Written as DNA, the CDR3 is TGTGCCAGTAGGAACCAGGGGAATTCACCCCTCCACTTT. This sequence joins TRBV19 and TRBJ1-6; D possibly corresponds to TRBD1 (6 bases). The CDR3 spans 13 residues. From germline, CDR1 is LNHDA and CDR2 SQIVND (reference sequence). V dropped 6 bases and J dropped 7 bases, with 10 bases sitting between them.

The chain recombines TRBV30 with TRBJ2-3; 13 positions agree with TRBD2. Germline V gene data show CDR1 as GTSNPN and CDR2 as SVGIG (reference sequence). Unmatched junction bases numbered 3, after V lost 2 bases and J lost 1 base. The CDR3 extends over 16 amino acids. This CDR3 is CAWSLGLAGGTDTQYF. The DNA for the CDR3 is TGTGCCTGGAGTCTAGGACTAGCGGGGGGCACAGATACGCAGTATTTT.

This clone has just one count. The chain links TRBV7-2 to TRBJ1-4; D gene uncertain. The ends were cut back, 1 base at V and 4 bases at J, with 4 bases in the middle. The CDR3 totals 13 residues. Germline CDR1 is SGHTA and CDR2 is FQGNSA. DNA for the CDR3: TGTGCCAGCAGCTTAGGGGGTAATGAAAAACTGTTTTTT. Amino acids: CASSLGGNEKLFF.

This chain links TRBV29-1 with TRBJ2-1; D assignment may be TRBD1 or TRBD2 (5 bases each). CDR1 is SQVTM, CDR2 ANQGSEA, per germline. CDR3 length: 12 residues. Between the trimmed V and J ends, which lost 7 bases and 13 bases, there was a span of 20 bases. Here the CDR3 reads CSAAAPGRVQFF. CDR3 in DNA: TGCAGCGCCGCGGCCCCGGGACGGGTACAGTTCTTC.

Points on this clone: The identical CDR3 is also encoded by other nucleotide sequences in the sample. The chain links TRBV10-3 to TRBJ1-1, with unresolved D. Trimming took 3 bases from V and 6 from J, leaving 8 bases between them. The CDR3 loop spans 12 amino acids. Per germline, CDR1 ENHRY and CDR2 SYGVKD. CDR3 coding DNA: TGTGCCATCAGTGAAGGATCCCCTGAAGCTTTCTTT. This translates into CAISEGSPEAFF.

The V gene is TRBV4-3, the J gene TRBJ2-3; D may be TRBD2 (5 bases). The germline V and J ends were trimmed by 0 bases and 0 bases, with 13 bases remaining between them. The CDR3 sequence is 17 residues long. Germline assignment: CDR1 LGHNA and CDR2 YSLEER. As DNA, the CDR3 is TGCGCCAGCAGCCAAGACCCGGGGTCCGCTAGCACAGATACGCAGTATTTT. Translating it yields CASSQDPGSASTDTQYF.

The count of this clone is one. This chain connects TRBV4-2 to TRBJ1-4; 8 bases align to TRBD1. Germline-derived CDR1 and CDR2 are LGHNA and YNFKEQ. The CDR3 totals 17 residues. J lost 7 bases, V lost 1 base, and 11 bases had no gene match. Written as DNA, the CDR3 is TGTGCCAGCAGCCAAGCCGGGGAGACAGGGGCAGGTGAAAAACTGTTTTTT. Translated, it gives CASSQAGETGAGEKLFF.